Below are 21 T cell receptor beta chains sequenced from a single sample in a study of T cells in Graves' hyperthyroidism and ophthalmopathy (dated by TCRdb to about 2019). To prepare the library, multiplex PCR was applied. The listed sequencing device is Illumina HiSeq 2000. The TCR beta CDR3 regions were amplified from RNA transcripts. A first-round RT-PCR of the TCR CDR3 used the HTBI primer set with the Qiagen OneStep RT-PCR kit. TCRdb redid the processing of the public reads, applying fastp at Q25 and MiXCR, and retained in-frame beta chains. Every distinct CDR3 protein forms one entry, paired with its most common genes and DNA. For this sample there are roughly 500,000 distinct CDR3 sequences; 15% to 20% appear just once. 29% of the sample is in the top ten clones. What was sequenced was blood. The source of these receptors is a woman aged 25 to 39 with Graves' ophthalmopathy.

This clonotype was detected ten times or more. The chain employs TRBV10-2 and TRBJ2-1; TRBD2 might be the D (6 bases). The CDR3 is made up of 16 amino acids. Germline V CDR1 and CDR2: WSHSY, SAAADI. V was trimmed by 6 bases and J by 10 bases, leaving 25 bases between them. CDR3 coding DNA: TGCGCCAGCAGCGATATCTCAGGGACTCGCCCACGGGAGCAGTTCTTC. This gives the protein CASSDISGTRPREQFF.

This clonotype has at least ten counts. The rearrangement joins TRBV2 to TRBJ1-2; weak D call: TRBD1 (5 bases). V lost 9 bases, J lost 3 bases, and 11 bases lay in between. The CDR3 is 12 residues long. Germline V gene data show CDR1 as SNHLY and CDR2 as FYNNEI. The CDR3 region has the DNA TGTGCCAGTCCGACAGCACACTATGGCTACACCTTC. This gives the protein CASPTAHYGYTF.

The chain has TRBV6-1 and TRBJ1-5; 7 bases agree with TRBD1. Germline CDR1 and CDR2: MNHNS and SASEGT. The junction had 5 bases not matched to a gene; V was cut back by 6 bases and J by 0 bases. The CDR3 runs 15 residues. Here the CDR3 reads CASRSGQNSNQPQHF. CDR3 sequence (DNA): TGTGCCAGCAGATCGGGACAGAATAGCAATCAGCCCCAGCATTTT.

This clonotype showed up just a few times. The chain is built from TRBV7-2 and TRBJ1-5; no reliable D call. The length of the CDR3 is 13 residues. Germline assignment: CDR1 SGHTA and CDR2 FQGNSA. V shed 5 bases and J shed 10 bases, with 15 bases lying between them. CDR3: CASSARPLGPQHF. CDR3 DNA sequence: TGTGCCAGCAGCGCCCGCCCCCTAGGCCCCCAGCATTTT.

The sample holds many counts of this clonotype. This chain uses TRBV3-1 with TRBJ2-2; TRBD1 aligns across 7 bases. Trimming cost V 0 bases and J 5 bases; bases outside gene matches: 0. Germline V gene lookup returns CDR1 LGHDT and CDR2 YNNKEL (reference sequence). The CDR3 extends over 14 amino acids. The CDR3 loop reads CASSQDRGTGELFF. In DNA, the CDR3 is TGTGCCAGCAGCCAAGACAGGGGGACCGGGGAGCTGTTTTTT.

This clonotype was picked up many times. This chain uses TRBV24-1 with TRBJ2-7, with D perhaps being TRBD1 or TRBD2 (5 bases each). The V end was cut by 5 bases, the J end by 3 bases, with 10 bases between. This CDR3 region has 13 residues. In germline, CDR1 is KGHDR, CDR2 SFDVKD. Here the CDR3 DNA reads TGTGCCACCAGTGTGGGGACCGACTACGAGCAGTACTTC. Protein: CATSVGTDYEQYF.

This clonotype has more than one count but fewer than ten. The genes are TRBV21-1 and TRBJ1-3; TRBD1 reflects the table's D call only, with no check against the DNA. TRBV21-1 is termed a pseudogene. The CDR3 consists of 18 residues. CDR3 coding DNA: TGTGCCAGCAGCAAAGGGGGGAGTGGGGCTAACTCTGGAAACACCATATATTTT. This translates into CASSKGGSGANSGNTIYF.

The chain links TRBV18 to TRBJ1-4; maybe TRBD1 (5 bases). Germline V gene data show CDR1 as KGHSH and CDR2 as LQKENI. The CDR3 is made up of 16 amino acids. The V end was cut by 3 bases, the J end by 8 bases, with 19 bases between. As DNA, the CDR3 is TGTGCCAGCTCACCGCGGCGACAGACTTCGGGAGAAAAACTGTTTTTT. Translating it yields CASSPRRQTSGEKLFF. The complete variable domain, with remaining parts taken from reference TRBV18 and TRBJ1-4, reads NAGVMQNPRHLVRRRGQEARLRCSPMKGHSHVYWYRQLPEEGLKFMVYLQKENIIDESGMPKERFSAEFPKEGPSILRIQQVVRGDSAAYFCASSPRRQTSGEKLFFGSGTQLSVL.

The J gene is TRBJ2-2, the V gene TRBV6-2 or TRBV6-3; TRBD2 matches at 10 bases. The CDR3 is 16 amino acids. V lost 6 bases and J lost 4; bases outside the gene matches: 8. Per the germline V gene, CDR1 is MNHEY and CDR2 is SVGEGT. CDR3 in amino acids: CASSRLAGKGTGELFF. The CDR3 DNA reads as TGTGCCAGCAGCCGACTAGCGGGCAAGGGCACCGGGGAGCTGTTTTTT.

The table lists this clonotype with many counts. The rearrangement uses TRBV28 and TRBJ1-2, with no clear D. This CDR3 contains 12 residues. Germline V gives CDR1 MDHEN, CDR2 SYDVKM. CDR3 bases: TGTGCTGGGAGCGCCCCTAACTATGGCTACACCTTC. Amino acids: CAGSAPNYGYTF.

The CDR3 loop is CASNIKGRCWDYEQYF. For the CDR3, the DNA is TGTGCCAGCAATATCAAGGGCCGGTGCTGGGACTACGAGCAGTACTTC. The chain employs TRBV6-1 and TRBJ2-7, with D unresolved. The germline V gene has CDR1 MNHNS and CDR2 SASEGT. V lost 7 bases to trimming and J lost 3 bases, with 22 bases between them. The CDR3 is 16 residues long.

This clonotype came up a few times. The J gene is TRBJ1-5, the V gene TRBV20-1; 10 positions match TRBD1. V was pared by 5 bases and J by 3 bases, with 4 bases of the junction left unmatched. Germline-derived CDR1 and CDR2 are DFQATT and SNEGSKA (reference sequence). This CDR3 spans 14 amino acids. This CDR3 is CSAGTGALNQPQHF. CDR3 DNA sequence: TGCAGTGCTGGGACAGGGGCGCTCAATCAGCCCCAGCATTTT.

At least ten counts were recorded for this clonotype. The gene calls are TRBV20-1 and TRBJ2-3; 8 bases agree with TRBD1. CDR3 length equals 16 residues. With 4 bases clipped from V and 0 bases from J, the junction kept 9 bases outside the gene matches. CDR1 is DFQATT, CDR2 SNEGSKA, per germline (reference sequence). CDR3 nucleotides: TGCAGTGCTACCAACTTCAGACAGGGGAGCACAGATACGCAGTATTTT. Protein product: CSATNFRQGSTDTQYF.

The CDR3 here is CASSLFPGGPYEQYF. Here the CDR3 DNA reads TGTGCCAGCAGCCTCTTCCCGGGGGGGCCCTACGAGCAGTACTTC. J is TRBJ2-7 and V is TRBV7-2, with 8 bases aligning to TRBD2. This CDR3 is built from 15 residues. The V gene's germline CDR1 is SGHTA and CDR2 FQGNSA. The ends lost 5 bases at V and 2 bases at J; junction bases unmatched: 8.

This clonotype has ten or more counts. The rearrangement links TRBV20-1 to TRBJ2-3, with 8 bases lining up with TRBD1. The germline gives CDR1 DFQATT, CDR2 SNEGSKA (reference sequence). The V gene end was trimmed by 6 bases and the J gene end by 2 bases; junction bases not matched to a gene: 7. The CDR3 loop spans 14 amino acids. Here the CDR3 reads CSAPDRADTDTQYF. The CDR3 nucleotides read TGCAGTGCCCCGGACAGGGCCGACACAGATACGCAGTATTTT.

This clonotype has at least ten counts. The rearrangement uses TRBV28 and TRBJ1-2, with TRBD1 as a possible D gene (6 bases). V was cut by 2 bases and J by 0 bases, with 19 bases left in between. The germline gives CDR1 MDHEN, CDR2 SYDVKM. The CDR3 is 18 residues long. The CDR3: CASSLLLSLGGSNYGYTF. The CDR3 DNA is TGTGCCAGCAGTTTACTCCTGTCTCTGGGGGGCTCTAACTATGGCTACACCTTC.

This clonotype was counted many times. The CDR3 DNA reads as TGCAGTGCTTGGAACACTGAAGCTTTCTTT. This sequence encodes CSAWNTEAFF. The chain is built from TRBV20-1 and TRBJ1-1, with unresolved D. Germline V gene data show CDR1 as DFQATT and CDR2 as SNEGSKA (reference sequence). V was pared by 5 bases and J by 1 base, with 2 bases between. This CDR3 contains 10 residues.

This clonotype was seen at least ten times. The chain joins TRBV28 to TRBJ1-6, with unresolved D. This CDR3 contains 14 residues. Germline-derived CDR1 and CDR2 are MDHEN and SYDVKM. Between the trimmed V and J ends, which lost 8 bases and 0 bases, there was a span of 8 bases. The CDR3 sequence: CASSLSSYNSPLHF. The CDR3 DNA reads TGTGCCAGCTCGCTGAGCTCCTATAATTCACCCCTCCACTTT.

Many counts were recorded for this clonotype. The chain couples TRBV3-1 to TRBJ1-4; 7 bases match TRBD1. This CDR3 is 15 amino acids long. V lost 5 bases to trimming and J lost 3 bases; unmatched junction nucleotides: 6. Germline V CDR1 and CDR2: LGHDT, YNNKEL (reference sequence). Written as DNA, the CDR3 is TGTGCCAGCAGCACCGACAGGGTAGCTAATGAAAAACTGTTTTTT. Its protein is CASSTDRVANEKLFF.

This clonotype was seen a few times. The V call is TRBV19, the J call TRBJ2-2, with 11 bases lining up with TRBD2. This CDR3 spans 16 amino acids. Germline loops: CDR1 LNHDA, CDR2 SQIVND (reference sequence). Trimming took 7 bases from V and 3 from J; bases not matched to a gene: 7. CDR3 amino acids: CASTLAGGGDTGELFF. CDR3 DNA sequence: TGTGCCAGTACCCTAGCGGGAGGCGGGGACACCGGGGAGCTGTTTTTT.

This clonotype has just one count. The CDR3 reads CASSYTTGGVGGYTF. In nucleotides, the CDR3 is TGCGCCAGCAGCTATACTACAGGGGGAGTAGGTGGCTACACCTTC. This chain links TRBV5-1 with TRBJ1-2; 8 bases align to TRBD1. CDR3 size: 15 residues. V was pared by 3 bases and J by 7 bases, with 11 bases of the junction left unmatched. Per germline, CDR1 SGHRS and CDR2 YFSETQ.